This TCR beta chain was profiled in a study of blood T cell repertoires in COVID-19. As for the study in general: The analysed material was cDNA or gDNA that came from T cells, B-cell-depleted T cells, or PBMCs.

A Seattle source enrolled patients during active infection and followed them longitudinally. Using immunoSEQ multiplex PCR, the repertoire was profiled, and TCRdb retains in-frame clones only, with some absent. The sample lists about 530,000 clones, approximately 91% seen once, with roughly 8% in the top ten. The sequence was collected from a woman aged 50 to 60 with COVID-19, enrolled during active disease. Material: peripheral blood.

The CDR3 here is CASSPPGGQNYEQYF. In DNA, the CDR3 is TGTGCCAGTAGTCCCCCCGGGGGACAGAACTACGAGCAGTACTTC. The chain is built from TRBV19 and TRBJ2-7; D may be TRBD1 (7 bases). V was pared by 5 bases and J by 3 bases, with 17 bases between. The CDR3 totals 15 residues. In germline, CDR1 is LNHDA, CDR2 SQIVND (reference sequence).